This entry lists 12 T cell receptor beta chains sequenced from one sample in a study of control samples from healthy donors and cancer patients. Only in-frame clones appear in the TCRdb table, and some are missing; sequencing was by immunoSEQ multiplex PCR. Here the sample spans 140,000 to 150,000 clones, around 90% being singletons. The sequencing sample was made of blood. The receptors derive from a man between 25 and 39 years old in good health.

This clone was recorded once. The J gene is TRBJ1-3, the V gene TRBV5-1; 7 nucleotides line up with TRBD1. Per the germline V gene, CDR1 is SGHRS and CDR2 is YFSETQ. The CDR3 extends over 16 amino acids. V was pared by 0 bases and J by 0 bases, with 3 bases of the junction left unmatched. This chain's CDR3 is CASSLGQGTSGNTIYF. The CDR3 nucleotides are TGCGCCAGCAGCTTGGGACAGGGAACCTCTGGAAACACCATATATTTT.

V is TRBV28 and J is TRBJ1-4; no firm D call. The CDR3 loop spans 16 amino acids. The germline V and J ends were trimmed by 7 bases and 0 bases, with 15 bases remaining between them. Germline V gene sequence: CDR1 MDHEN, CDR2 SYDVKM. The CDR3 spells CASTHWTGATNEKLFF. The CDR3 coding sequence is TGTGCCAGCACCCATTGGACGGGAGCAACTAATGAAAAACTGTTTTTT.

This chain uses TRBV24-1 with TRBJ2-7, with TRBD1 matching 10 bases. Germline V gene data show CDR1 as KGHDR and CDR2 as SFDVKD. The V gene end was trimmed by 6 bases and the J gene end by 5 bases; junction bases not matched to a gene: 9. CDR3 size: 15 residues. The CDR3 nucleotides are TGTGCCACCAGTTCATCGGGACAGGGGAACAACGAGCAGTACTTC. Its protein is CATSSSGQGNNEQYF.

This chain joins TRBV11-2 and TRBJ2-3; maybe TRBD2 (6 bases). CDR1 and CDR2 (germline): SGHAT, FQNNGV. The CDR3 loop spans 15 amino acids. Trimming took 2 bases from V and 1 from J, leaving 10 bases between them. The CDR3 DNA is TGTGCCAGCAGCTTAAATGGAGGGGGCACAGATACGCAGTATTTT. It specifies CASSLNGGGTDTQYF.

The chain has TRBV7-9 and TRBJ2-2; D is perhaps TRBD1 (6 bases). Germline V CDR1 and CDR2: SEHNR, FQNEAQ (reference sequence). V lost 5 bases, J lost 6 bases, and 10 bases lay in between. There are 13 residues in the CDR3. This chain's CDR3 is CASSPAGAGELFF. In DNA form, the CDR3 reads TGTGCCAGCAGCCCTGCAGGGGCCGGGGAGCTGTTTTTT.

This chain uses TRBV11-2 with TRBJ1-6, with a possible D match to TRBD1 (5 bases). There are 15 residues in the CDR3. V lost 4 bases and J lost 5, with 12 bases in between. Germline V lookup: CDR1 SGHAT, CDR2 FQNNGV. The CDR3 protein is CASSSGRQNNSPLHF. The CDR3 bases are TGTGCCAGCAGCTCGGGGCGGCAGAATAATTCACCCCTCCACTTT.

The genes are TRBV19 and TRBJ1-1, with a tentative D call TRBD1 (5 bases). The CDR3 runs to 17 residues. Germline V gene lookup returns CDR1 LNHDA and CDR2 SQIVND (reference sequence). The V end lost 5 bases, the J end lost 1 base, and 20 bases lay between the germline ends. Written as DNA, the CDR3 is TGTGCCAGTAGTCTTCCACCTATGAGGGGTCAGAACACTGAAGCTTTCTTT. This encodes CASSLPPMRGQNTEAFF. Combining the CDR3 with reference TRBV19 and TRBJ1-1 gives the whole variable domain DGGITQSPKYLFRKEGQNVTLSCEQNLNHDAMYWYRQDPGQGLRLIYYSQIVNDFQKGDIAEGYSVSREKKESFPLTVTSAQKNPTAFYLCASSLPPMRGQNTEAFFGQGTRLTVV.

The rearrangement joins TRBV3-1 (or the pseudogene TRBV3-2) to TRBJ2-1; TRBD1 agrees at 8 bases. The CDR3 length is 16 residues. The germline V gene has CDR1 LGHDT and CDR2 YNNKEL (reference sequence). Trimming took 0 bases from V and 3 from J; bases not matched to a gene: 4. CDR3 residues: CASSQDSGGGYNEQFF. The CDR3 bases are TGTGCCAGCAGCCAAGATTCAGGGGGCGGCTACAATGAGCAGTTCTTC.

The chain couples TRBV29-1 to TRBJ2-7, with D unresolved. This CDR3 has 12 amino acids. V lost 4 bases, J lost 2 bases, and 9 bases lay in between. Germline CDR1 and CDR2: SQVTM and ANQGSEA. As DNA, the CDR3 is TGCAGCGTTGTTTCAGGCGCCTACGAGCAGTACTTC. This gives the protein CSVVSGAYEQYF.

This clone was seen just once. The chain combines TRBV27 with TRBJ1-2, with D tentatively TRBD1 (5 bases). CDR1 is MNHEY, CDR2 SMNVEV, per germline (reference sequence). The CDR3 is 13 amino acids. Trimming removed 5 bases at V and 2 bases at J, with 9 bases between. CDR3 bases: TGTGCCAGCAGTCGGACATCGAACTATGGCTACACCTTC. Encoded protein: CASSRTSNYGYTF.

The table lists this clone with a count of one. The chain joins TRBV27 to TRBJ1-5, with D possibly TRBD1 on 5 matching bases. The CDR3 has 15 residues. The ends were cut back, 3 bases at V and 10 bases at J, with 19 bases in the middle. CDR1 and CDR2 (germline): MNHEY, SMNVEV (reference sequence). The CDR3 spells CASSLSGQGQTPQHF. The CDR3 nucleotides read TGTGCCAGCAGTTTGAGTGGACAAGGGCAGACTCCCCAGCATTTT.

The chain uses TRBV5-4 and TRBJ2-2; D remains unclear. Germline CDR1 is SGHNT and CDR2 is YYREEE (reference sequence). The length of the CDR3 is 12 residues. Trimming removed 0 bases at V and 3 bases at J, with 0 bases between. CDR3 sequence: CASSLDTGELFF. Written as DNA, the CDR3 is TGTGCCAGCAGCTTGGACACCGGGGAGCTGTTTTTT.